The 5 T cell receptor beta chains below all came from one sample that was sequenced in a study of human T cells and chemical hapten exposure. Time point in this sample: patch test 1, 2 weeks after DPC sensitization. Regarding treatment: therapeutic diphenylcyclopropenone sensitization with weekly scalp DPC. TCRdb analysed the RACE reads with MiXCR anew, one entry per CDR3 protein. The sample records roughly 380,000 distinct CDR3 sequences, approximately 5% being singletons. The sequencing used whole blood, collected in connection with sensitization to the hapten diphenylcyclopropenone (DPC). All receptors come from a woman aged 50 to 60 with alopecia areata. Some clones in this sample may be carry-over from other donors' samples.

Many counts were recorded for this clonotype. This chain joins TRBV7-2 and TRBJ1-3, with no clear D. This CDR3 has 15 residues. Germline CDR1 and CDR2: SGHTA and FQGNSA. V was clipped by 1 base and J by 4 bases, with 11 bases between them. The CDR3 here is CASSLGITTGNTIYF. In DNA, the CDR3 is TGTGCCAGCAGCTTAGGCATAACCACCGGAAACACCATATATTTT.

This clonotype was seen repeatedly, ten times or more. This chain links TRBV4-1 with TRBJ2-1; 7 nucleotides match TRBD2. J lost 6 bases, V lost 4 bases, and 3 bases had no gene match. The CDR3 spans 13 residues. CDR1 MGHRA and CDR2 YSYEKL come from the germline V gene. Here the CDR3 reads CASSPWEGNEQFF. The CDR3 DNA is TGCGCCAGCAGCCCGTGGGAGGGCAATGAGCAGTTCTTC.

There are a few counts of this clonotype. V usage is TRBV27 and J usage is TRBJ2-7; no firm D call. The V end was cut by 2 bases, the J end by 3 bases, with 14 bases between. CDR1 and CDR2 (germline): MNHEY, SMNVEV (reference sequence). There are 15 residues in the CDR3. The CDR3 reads CASSLDTGSFYEQYF. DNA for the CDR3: TGTGCCAGCAGTTTAGATACGGGTAGCTTCTACGAGCAGTACTTC.

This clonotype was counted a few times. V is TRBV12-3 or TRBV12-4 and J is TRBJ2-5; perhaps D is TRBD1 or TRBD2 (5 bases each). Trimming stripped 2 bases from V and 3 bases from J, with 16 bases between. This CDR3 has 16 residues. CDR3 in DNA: TGTGCCAGCAGTTTACGGGGCGCAAGCCCCAAAGAGACCCAGTACTTC. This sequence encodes CASSLRGASPKETQYF.

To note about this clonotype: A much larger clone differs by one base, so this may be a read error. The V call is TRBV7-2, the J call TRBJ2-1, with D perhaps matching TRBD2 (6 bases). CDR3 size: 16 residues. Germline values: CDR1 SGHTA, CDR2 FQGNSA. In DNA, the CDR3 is TGTGGCAGCAGCTTAGCCCGGGGGAGCTCCTACAATGAGCAGTTCTTC. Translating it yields CGSSLARGSSYNEQFF.